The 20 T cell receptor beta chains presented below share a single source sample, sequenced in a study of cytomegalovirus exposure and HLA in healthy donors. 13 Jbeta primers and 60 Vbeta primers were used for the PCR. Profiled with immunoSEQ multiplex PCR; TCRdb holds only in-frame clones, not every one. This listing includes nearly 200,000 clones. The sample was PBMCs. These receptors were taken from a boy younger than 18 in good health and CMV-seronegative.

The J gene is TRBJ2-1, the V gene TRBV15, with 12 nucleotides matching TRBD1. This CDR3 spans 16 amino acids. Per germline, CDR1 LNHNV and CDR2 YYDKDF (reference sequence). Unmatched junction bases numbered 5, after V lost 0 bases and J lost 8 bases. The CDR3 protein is CATSRDTGTGGDEQFF. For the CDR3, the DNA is TGTGCCACCAGCAGAGATACCGGGACAGGGGGCGATGAGCAGTTCTTC.

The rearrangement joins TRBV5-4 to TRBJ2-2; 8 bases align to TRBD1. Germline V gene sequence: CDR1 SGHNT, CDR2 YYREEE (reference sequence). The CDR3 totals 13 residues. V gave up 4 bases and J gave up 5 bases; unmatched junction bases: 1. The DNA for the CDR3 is TGTGCCAGCAGCCGGACAGGGACCGGGGAGCTGTTTTTT. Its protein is CASSRTGTGELFF.

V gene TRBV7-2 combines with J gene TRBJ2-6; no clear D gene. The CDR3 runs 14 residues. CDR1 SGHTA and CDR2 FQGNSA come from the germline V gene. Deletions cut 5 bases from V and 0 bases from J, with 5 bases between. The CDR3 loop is CASSTRSGANVLTF. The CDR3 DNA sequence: TGTGCCAGCAGCACACGCTCTGGGGCCAACGTCCTGACTTTC.

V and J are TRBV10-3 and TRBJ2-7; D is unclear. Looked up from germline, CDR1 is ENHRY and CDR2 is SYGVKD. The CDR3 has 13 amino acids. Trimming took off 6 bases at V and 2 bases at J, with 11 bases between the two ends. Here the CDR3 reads CAISYDLAYEQYF. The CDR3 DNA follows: TGTGCCATCAGCTATGACCTAGCCTACGAGCAGTACTTC.

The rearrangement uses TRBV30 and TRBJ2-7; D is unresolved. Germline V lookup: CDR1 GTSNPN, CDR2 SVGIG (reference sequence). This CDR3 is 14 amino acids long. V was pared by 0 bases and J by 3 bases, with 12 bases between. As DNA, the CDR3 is TGTGCCTGGAGTGTACGTGCAGAAAACTACGAGCAGTACTTC. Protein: CAWSVRAENYEQYF.

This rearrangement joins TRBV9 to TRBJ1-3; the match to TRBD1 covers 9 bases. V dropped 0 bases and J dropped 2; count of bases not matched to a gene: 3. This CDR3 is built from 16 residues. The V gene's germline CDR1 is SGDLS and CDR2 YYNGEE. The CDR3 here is CASSVAWDRAGNTIYF. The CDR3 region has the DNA TGTGCCAGCAGCGTAGCTTGGGACAGGGCTGGAAACACCATATATTTT.

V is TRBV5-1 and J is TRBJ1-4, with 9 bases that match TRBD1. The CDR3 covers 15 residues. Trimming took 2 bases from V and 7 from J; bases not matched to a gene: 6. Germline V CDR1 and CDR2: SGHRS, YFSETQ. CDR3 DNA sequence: TGCGCCAGCAGCTTAAAGACAGGGGGGGGTGAAAAACTGTTTTTT. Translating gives CASSLKTGGGEKLFF.

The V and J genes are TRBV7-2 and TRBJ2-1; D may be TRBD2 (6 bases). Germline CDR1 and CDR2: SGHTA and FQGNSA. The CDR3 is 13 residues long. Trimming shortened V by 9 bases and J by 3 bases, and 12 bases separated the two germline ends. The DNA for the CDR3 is TGTGCCAGTGTAGCGGTCCTCTACAATGAGCAGTTCTTC. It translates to CASVAVLYNEQFF.

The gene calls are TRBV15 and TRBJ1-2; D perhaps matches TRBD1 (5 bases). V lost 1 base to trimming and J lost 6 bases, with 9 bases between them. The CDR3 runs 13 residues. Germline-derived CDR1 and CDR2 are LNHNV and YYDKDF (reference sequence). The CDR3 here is CATSRGGGDGYTF. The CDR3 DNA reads TGTGCCACCAGCAGAGGGGGGGGTGATGGCTACACCTTC. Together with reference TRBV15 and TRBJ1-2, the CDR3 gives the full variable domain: DAMVIQNPRYQVTQFGKPVTLSCSQTLNHNVMYWYQQKSSQAPKLLFHYYDKDFNNEADTPDNFQSRRPNTSFCFLDIRSPGLGDTAMYLCATSRGGGDGYTFGSGTRLTVV.

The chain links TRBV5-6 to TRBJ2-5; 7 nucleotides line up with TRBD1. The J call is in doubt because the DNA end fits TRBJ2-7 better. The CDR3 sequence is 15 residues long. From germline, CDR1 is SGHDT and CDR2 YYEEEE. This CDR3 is CASSNTGTVSYEQYF. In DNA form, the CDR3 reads TGTGCCAGCAGCAACACCGGGACAGTCTCTTACGAGCAGTACTTC.

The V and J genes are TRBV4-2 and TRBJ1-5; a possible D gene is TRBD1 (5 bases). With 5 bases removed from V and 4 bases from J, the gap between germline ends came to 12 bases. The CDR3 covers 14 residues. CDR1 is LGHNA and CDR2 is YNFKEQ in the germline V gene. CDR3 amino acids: CASSKSGKNQPQHF. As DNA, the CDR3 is TGTGCCAGCAGCAAATCAGGGAAGAATCAGCCCCAGCATTTT.

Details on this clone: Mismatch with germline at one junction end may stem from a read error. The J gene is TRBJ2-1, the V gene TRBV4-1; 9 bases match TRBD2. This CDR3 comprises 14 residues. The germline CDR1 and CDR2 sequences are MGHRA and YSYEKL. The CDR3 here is CASSQAIALAGVIF. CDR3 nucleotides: TGCGCCAGCAGCCAGGCTATCGCACTAGCGGGTGTCATCTTC.

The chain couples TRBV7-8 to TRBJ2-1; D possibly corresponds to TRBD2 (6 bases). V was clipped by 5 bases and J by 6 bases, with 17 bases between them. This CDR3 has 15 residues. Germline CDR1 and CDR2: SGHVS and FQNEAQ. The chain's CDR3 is CASSPQTSRTNEQFF. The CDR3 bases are TGTGCCAGCAGCCCACAAACTAGCAGGACCAATGAGCAGTTCTTC.

The CDR3 sequence is CASSRAIEKKNYNEQFF. CDR3 sequence (DNA): TGTGCCAGCAGCCGCGCCATCGAGAAAAAGAACTACAATGAGCAGTTCTTC. This chain links TRBV14 with TRBJ2-1; D remains unclear. Trimming took 4 bases from V and 3 from J, leaving 19 bases between them. The CDR3 is made up of 17 amino acids. Germline loops: CDR1 SGHDN, CDR2 FVKESK.

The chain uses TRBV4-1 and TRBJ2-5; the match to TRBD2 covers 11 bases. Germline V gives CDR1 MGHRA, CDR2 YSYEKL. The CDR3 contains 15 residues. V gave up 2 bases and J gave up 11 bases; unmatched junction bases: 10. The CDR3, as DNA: TGCGCCAGCAGCCAACTAGCGGGGGGCCGGGGGGAGCAGTACTTC. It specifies CASSQLAGGRGEQYF.

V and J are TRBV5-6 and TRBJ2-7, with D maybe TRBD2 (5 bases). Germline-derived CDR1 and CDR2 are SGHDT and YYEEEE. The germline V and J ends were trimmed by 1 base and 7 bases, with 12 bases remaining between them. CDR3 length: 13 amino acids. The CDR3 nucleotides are TGTGCCAGCAGCTTGCAGTCCCCGGGGGAGCAGTACTTC. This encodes CASSLQSPGEQYF.

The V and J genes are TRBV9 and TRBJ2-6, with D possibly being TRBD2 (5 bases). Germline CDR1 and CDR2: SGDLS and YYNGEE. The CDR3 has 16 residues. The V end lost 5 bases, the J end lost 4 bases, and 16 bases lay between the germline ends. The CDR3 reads CASSILERSGANVLTF. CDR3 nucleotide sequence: TGTGCCAGCAGTATACTAGAGAGGTCCGGGGCCAACGTCCTGACTTTC.

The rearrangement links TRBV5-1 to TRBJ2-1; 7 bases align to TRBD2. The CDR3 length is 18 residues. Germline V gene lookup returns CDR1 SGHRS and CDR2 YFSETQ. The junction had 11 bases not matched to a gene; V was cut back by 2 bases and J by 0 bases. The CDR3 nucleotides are TGCGCCAGCAGCTTCGCCTACACTAGCGCAGGCTCCTACAATGAGCAGTTCTTC. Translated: CASSFAYTSAGSYNEQFF.

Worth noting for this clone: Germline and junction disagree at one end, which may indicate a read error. As DNA, the CDR3 is TGTGCCAGCAGCCACCTCGGGACAGGGGACTTC. Its translation: CASSHLGTGDF. The chain joins TRBV14 to TRBJ2-7, with TRBD1 matching over 10 bases. This CDR3 spans 11 amino acids. The germline CDR1 and CDR2 sequences are SGHDN and FVKESK.

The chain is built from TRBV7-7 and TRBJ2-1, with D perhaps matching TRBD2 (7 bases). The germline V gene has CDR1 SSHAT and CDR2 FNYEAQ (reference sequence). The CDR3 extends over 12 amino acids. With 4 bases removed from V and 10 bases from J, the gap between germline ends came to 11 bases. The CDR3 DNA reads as TGTGCCAGCAGCTCCGGGGGGCTAGAGCAGTTCTTC. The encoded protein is CASSSGGLEQFF.